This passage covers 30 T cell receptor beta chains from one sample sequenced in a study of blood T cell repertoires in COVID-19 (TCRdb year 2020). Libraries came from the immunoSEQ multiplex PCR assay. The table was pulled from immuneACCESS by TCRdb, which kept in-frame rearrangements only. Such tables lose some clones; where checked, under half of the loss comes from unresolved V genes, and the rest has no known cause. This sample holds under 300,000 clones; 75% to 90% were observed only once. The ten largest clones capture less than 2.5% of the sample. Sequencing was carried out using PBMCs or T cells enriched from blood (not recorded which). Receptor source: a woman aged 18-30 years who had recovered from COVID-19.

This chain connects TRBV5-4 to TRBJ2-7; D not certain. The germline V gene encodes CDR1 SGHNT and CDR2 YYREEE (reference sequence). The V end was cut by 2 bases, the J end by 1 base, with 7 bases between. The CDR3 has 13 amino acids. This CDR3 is CASSLQPSYEQYF. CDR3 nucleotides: TGTGCCAGCAGCTTACAGCCATCCTACGAGCAGTACTTC.

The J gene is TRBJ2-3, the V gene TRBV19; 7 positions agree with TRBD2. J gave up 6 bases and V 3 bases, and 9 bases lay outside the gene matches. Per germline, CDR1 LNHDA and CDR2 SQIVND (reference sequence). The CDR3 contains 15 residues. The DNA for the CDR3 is TGTGCCAGTAGTATCCCAGCGGGGCTAACGGATACGCAGTATTTT. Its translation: CASSIPAGLTDTQYF.

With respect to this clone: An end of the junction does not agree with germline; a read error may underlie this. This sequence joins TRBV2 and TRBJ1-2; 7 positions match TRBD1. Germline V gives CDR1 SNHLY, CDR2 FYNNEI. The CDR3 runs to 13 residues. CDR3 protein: CASSEPTRQGGGF. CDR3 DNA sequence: TGTGCCAGCAGTGAGCCGACCCGACAGGGTGGAGGCTTC.

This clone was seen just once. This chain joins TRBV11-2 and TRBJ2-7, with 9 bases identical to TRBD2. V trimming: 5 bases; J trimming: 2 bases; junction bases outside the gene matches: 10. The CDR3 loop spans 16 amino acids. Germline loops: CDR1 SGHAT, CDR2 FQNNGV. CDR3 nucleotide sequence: TGTGCCAGCAGCCCCCCCTTAGGCGGGGGGGCCTACGAGCAGTACTTC. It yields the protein CASSPPLGGGAYEQYF.

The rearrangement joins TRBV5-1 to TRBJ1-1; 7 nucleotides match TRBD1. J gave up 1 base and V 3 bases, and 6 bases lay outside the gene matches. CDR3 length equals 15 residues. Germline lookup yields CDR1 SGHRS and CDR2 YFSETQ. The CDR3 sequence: CASSSGPGGNTEAFF. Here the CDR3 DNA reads TGCGCCAGCAGCTCGGGGCCAGGGGGGAACACTGAAGCTTTCTTT.

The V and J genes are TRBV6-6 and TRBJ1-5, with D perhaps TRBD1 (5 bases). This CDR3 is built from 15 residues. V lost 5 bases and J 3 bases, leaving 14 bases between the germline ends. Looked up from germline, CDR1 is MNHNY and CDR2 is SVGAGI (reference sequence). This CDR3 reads CASSNDDSYNQPQHF. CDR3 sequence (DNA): TGTGCCAGCAGTAACGACGACAGTTACAATCAGCCCCAGCATTTT.

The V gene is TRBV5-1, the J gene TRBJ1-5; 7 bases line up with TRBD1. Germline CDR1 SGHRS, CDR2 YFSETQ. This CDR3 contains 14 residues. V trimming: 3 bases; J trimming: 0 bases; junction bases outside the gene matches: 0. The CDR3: CASSWDSSNQPQHF. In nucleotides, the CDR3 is TGCGCCAGCAGCTGGGACAGTAGCAATCAGCCCCAGCATTTT.

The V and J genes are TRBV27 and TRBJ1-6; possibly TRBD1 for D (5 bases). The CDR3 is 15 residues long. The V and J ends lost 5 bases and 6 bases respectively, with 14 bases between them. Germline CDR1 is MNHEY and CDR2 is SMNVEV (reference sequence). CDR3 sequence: CASSPDRGLNSPLHF. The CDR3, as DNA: TGTGCCAGCAGTCCTGATCGGGGACTTAATTCACCCCTCCACTTT.

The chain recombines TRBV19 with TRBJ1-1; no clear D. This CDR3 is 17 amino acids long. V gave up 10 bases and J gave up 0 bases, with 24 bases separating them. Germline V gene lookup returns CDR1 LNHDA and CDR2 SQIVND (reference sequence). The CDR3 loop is CATSPTGGLPMNTEAFF. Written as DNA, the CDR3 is TGTGCCACCTCACCCACGGGCGGACTACCGATGAACACTGAAGCTTTCTTT.

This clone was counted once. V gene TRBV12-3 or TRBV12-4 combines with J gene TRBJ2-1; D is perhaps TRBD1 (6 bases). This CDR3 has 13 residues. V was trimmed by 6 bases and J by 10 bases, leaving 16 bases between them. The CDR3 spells CASRKRAGTEQFF. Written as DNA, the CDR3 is TGTGCCAGCAGGAAACGTGCCGGGACAGAGCAGTTCTTC.

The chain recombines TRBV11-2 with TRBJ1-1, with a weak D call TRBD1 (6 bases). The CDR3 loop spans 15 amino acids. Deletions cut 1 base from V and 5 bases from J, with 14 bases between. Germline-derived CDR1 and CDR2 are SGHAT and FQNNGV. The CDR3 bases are TGTGCCAGCAGCTTAGTTCGCAGGGGAGGGACTGAAGCTTTCTTT. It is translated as CASSLVRRGGTEAFF.

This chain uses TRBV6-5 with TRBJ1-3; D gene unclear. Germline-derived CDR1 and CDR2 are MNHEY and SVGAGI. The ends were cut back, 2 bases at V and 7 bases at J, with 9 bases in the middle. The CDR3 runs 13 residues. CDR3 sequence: CASSYGPGNTIYF. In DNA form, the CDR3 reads TGTGCCAGCAGTTACGGACCGGGGAACACCATATATTTT.

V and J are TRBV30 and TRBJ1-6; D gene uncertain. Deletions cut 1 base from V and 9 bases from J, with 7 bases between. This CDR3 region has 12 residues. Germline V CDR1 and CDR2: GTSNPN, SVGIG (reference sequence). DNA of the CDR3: TGTGCCTGGAGTGAGCGCCCTTCACCCCTCCACTTT. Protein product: CAWSERPSPLHF. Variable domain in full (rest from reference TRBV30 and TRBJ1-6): SQTIHQWPATLVQPVGSPLSLECTVEGTSNPNLYWYRQAAGRGLQLLFYSVGIGQISSEVPQNLSASRPQDRQFILSSKKLLLSDSGFYLCAWSERPSPLHFGNGTRLTVT.

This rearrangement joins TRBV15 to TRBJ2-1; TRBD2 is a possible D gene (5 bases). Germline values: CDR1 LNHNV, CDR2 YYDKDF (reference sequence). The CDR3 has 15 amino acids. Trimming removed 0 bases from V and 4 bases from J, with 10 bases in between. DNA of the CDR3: TGTGCCACCAGCAGAGATCGGGGATTATACAATGAGCAGTTCTTC. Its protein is CATSRDRGLYNEQFF.

The CDR3 loop is CASSSGGLQSGEQFF. In DNA, the CDR3 is TGTGCCAGCAGCTCGGGGGGTCTACAATCCGGTGAGCAGTTCTTC. The rearrangement joins TRBV5-4 to TRBJ2-1, with 7 bases fitting TRBD2. V lost 3 bases and J lost 9; bases outside the gene matches: 12. There are 15 residues in the CDR3. Germline values: CDR1 SGHNT, CDR2 YYREEE (reference sequence).

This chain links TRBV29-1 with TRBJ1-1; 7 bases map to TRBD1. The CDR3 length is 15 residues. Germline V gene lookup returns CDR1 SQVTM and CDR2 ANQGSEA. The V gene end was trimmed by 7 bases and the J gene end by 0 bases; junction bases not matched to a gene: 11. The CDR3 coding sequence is TGCAGCGCAAGACAGGGATTGGGGTTGAACACTGAAGCTTTCTTT. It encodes CSARQGLGLNTEAFF.

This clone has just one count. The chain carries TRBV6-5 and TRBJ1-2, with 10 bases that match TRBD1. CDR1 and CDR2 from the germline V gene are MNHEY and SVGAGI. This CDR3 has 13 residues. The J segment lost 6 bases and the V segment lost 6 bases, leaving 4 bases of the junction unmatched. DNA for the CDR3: TGTGCCAGCAGCTGGGACAGGGGTCATGGCTACACCTTC. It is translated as CASSWDRGHGYTF.

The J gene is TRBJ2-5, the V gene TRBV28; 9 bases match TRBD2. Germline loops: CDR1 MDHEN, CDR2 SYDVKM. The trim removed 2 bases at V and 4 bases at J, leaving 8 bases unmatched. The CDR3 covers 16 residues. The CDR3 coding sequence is TGTGCCAGCAGTTTAGGTGCTAGCGGGGTTCGAGAGACCCAGTACTTC. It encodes CASSLGASGVRETQYF.

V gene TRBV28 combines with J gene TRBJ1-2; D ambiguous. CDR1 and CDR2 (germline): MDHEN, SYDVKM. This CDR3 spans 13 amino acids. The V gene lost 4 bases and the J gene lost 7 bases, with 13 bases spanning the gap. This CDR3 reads CASSYPPGVGYTF. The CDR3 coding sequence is TGTGCCAGCAGTTACCCTCCCGGGGTTGGCTACACCTTC.

As DNA, the CDR3 is TGTGCCAGCAGCCCTATAGGGGGACAGGCTACCTATGGCTACACCTTC. Its translation: CASSPIGGQATYGYTF. V usage is TRBV16 and J usage is TRBJ1-2, with 8 bases aligning to TRBD1. The germline V gene has CDR1 KGHSY and CDR2 FQNENV. V gave up 4 bases and J gave up 4 bases; unmatched junction bases: 11. The CDR3 loop spans 16 amino acids.

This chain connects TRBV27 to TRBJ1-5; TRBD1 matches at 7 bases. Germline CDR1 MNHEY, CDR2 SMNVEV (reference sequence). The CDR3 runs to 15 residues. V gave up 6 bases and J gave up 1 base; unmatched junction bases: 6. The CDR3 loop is CASSPQGLSNQPQHF. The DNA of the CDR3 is TGTGCCAGCAGCCCACAGGGGTTGAGCAATCAGCCCCAGCATTTT.

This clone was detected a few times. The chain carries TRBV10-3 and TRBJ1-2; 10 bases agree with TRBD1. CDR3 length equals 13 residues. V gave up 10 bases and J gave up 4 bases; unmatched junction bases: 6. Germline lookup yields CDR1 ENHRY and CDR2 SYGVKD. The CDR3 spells CATRTGGGYGYTF. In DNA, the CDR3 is TGTGCCACCCGGACAGGGGGAGGCTATGGCTACACCTTC.

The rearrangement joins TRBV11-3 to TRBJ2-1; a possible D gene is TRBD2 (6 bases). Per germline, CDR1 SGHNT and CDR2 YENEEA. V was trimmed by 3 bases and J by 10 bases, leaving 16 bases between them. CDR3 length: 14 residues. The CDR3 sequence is CASSLEGTSWEQFF. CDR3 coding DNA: TGTGCCAGCAGCTTGGAGGGGACTTCCTGGGAGCAGTTCTTC.

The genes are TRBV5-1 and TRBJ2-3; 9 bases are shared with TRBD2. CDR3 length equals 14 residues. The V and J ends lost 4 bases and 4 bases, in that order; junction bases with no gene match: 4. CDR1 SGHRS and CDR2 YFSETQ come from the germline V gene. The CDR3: CASSPVAGADTQYF. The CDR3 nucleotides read TGCGCCAGCAGCCCTGTAGCGGGGGCAGATACGCAGTATTTT.

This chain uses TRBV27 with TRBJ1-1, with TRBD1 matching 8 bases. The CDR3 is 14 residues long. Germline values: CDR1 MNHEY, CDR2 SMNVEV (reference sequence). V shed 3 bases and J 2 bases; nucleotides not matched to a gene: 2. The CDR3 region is CASSFTGGNTEAFF. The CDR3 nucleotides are TGTGCCAGCAGTTTCACAGGGGGAAACACTGAAGCTTTCTTT.

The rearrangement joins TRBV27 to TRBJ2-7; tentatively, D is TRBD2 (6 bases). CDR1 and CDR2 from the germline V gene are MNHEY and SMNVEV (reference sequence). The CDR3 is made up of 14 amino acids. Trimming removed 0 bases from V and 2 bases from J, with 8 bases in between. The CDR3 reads CASSLSAGTYEQYF. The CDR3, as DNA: TGTGCCAGCAGTTTATCGGCGGGGACCTACGAGCAGTACTTC.

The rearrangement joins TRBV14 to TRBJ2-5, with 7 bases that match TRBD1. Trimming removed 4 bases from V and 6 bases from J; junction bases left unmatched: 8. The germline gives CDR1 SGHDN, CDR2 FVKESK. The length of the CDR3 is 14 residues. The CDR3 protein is CASSRRGTAQTQYF. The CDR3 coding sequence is TGTGCCAGCAGCCGTAGGGGGACAGCCCAGACCCAGTACTTC.

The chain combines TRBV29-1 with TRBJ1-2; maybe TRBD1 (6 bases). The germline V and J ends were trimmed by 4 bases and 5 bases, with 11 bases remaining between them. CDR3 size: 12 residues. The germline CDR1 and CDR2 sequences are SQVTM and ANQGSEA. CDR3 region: CSVGQRGYGYTF. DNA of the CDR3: TGCAGCGTTGGACAGAGGGGGTATGGCTACACCTTC.

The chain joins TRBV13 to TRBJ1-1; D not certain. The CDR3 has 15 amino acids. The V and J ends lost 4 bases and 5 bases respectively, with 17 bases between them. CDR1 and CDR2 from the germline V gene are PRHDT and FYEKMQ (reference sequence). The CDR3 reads CASSSSGGLGTEAFF. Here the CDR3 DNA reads TGTGCCAGCAGCTCGTCAGGTGGTTTAGGTACTGAAGCTTTCTTT.

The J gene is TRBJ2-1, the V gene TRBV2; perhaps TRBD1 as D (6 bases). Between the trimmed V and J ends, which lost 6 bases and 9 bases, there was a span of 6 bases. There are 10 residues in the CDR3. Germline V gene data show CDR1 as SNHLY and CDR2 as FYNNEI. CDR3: CASRGGEQFF. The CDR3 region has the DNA TGTGCCAGCAGAGGGGGTGAGCAGTTCTTC. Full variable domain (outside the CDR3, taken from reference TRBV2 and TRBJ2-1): EPEVTQTPSHQVTQMGQEVILRCVPISNHLYFYWYRQILGQKVEFLVSFYNNEISEKSEIFDDQFSVERPDGSNFTLKIRSTKLEDSAMYFCASRGGEQFFGPGTRLTVL.